Listed below are T cell receptor beta chains from one sample, sequenced in a study of blood T cell repertoires in COVID-19. Clones were sequenced by immunoSEQ multiplex PCR, and TCRdb holds only the in-frame ones, with some missing. Of hundreds of thousands of clones listed, approximately 90% were seen once; the top ten hold less than 1.2%. The sequencing sample was made of PBMCs or T cells enriched from blood (not recorded which). These receptors were obtained from a man aged 18 to 29 who had recovered from COVID-19. The conserved cysteine and the conserved F or W are not part of the CDR3 here. The order of the fields is CDR3 length, V gene, CDR3 protein.

>13|TRBV7-8
ASSYYTGQQETQY
>10|TRBV2
ASSRDRVTTF
>13|TRBV7-3
ASAHSGPWPWEQF
>11|TRBV30
AWSAVRQRGYT
>12|TRBV28
ASNPGAAKNIQY
>13|TRBV6-1
ASSDGSSGRETQY
>17|TRBV3-1/TRBV3-2
ASSQVEGQGGIVLLGYT
>14|TRBV7-9
ASSLVGTANTGELF
>10|TRBV5-5
ASRIGGPEAF
>15|TRBV7-2
ASSLLNRSSYNSPLH
>12|TRBV30
AWEWGLVANEQY
>10|TRBV29-1
SVGRMNTEAF
>18|TRBV18
ASSPGILAGPLANTGELF
>13|TRBV6-5
ASSYLASGTGELF
>14|TRBV3-1/TRBV3-2
ASSPPPGTAYYEQY
>12|TRBV7-8
ASSLTIGDTEAF
>11|TRBV5-1
ASSPAPKETQY
>11|TRBV12-3/TRBV12-4
ASGSGGGQPQH
>11|TRBV2
ASRSSGANVLT
>14|TRBV25-1
ASSQSGTGAVYGYT
>10|TRBV18
ASSPRQGAAF
>15|TRBV6-1
ASSEWTGYGNTGELF
>11|TRBV7-9
ASSLTGGGEAF
>17|TRBV11-3
ASSLDGTFQGASTGELF
>13|TRBV7-9
ASSLWISGTGELF
>13|TRBV7-3
ASSLNFGQGDEQF
>11|TRBV6-5
ASSIQGDYGYT
>10|TRBV19
ASSIDSRKLF
>10|TRBV13
ASKPGNTEAF
>11|TRBV7-3
ASSSGQGGGYT
>12|TRBV19
ASSDPDRVTEAF
>14|TRBV7-2
ASSILASSYNSPLH
>12|TRBV27
ASSLTTGGTEAF
>14|TRBV5-1
ASSLGTGDSNQPQH
>11|TRBV30
AWSIQGGYGYT
>11|TRBV30
AWSRQSNQPQH
>10|TRBV18
ASSPVITEAF
>12|TRBV2
ATRGGFLGNTQY
>13|TRBV5-6
ASSLGLANSYEQY
>14|TRBV19
ASSLTRRDRARGYT